The 21 T cell receptor beta chains below were found in one sample sequenced in a study of cytomegalovirus exposure and HLA in healthy donors. The primer mix had 60 Vbeta and 13 Jbeta primers. Profiling relied on immunoSEQ multiplex PCR, and the TCRdb table lists in-frame clones only, not all of them. The sample totals 100,000 to 150,000 clones. Sequencing input: PBMCs. The receptors were gathered from a man between 18 and 35 years old in good health and CMV-seronegative.

J is TRBJ2-1 and V is TRBV19; 11 positions agree with TRBD1. The V segment lost 5 bases and the J segment 15 bases; nucleotides outside the gene matches: 9. The CDR3 covers 13 residues. Germline V gene sequence: CDR1 LNHDA, CDR2 SQIVND (reference sequence). The CDR3 loop reads CASSARDRGFWFF. DNA of the CDR3: TGTGCCAGTAGTGCCCGGGACAGGGGGTTTTGGTTCTTC. The entire variable domain, with the rest obtained from reference TRBV19 and TRBJ2-1, is as follows: DGGITQSPKYLFRKEGQNVTLSCEQNLNHDAMYWYRQDPGQGLRLIYYSQIVNDFQKGDIAEGYSVSREKKESFPLTVTSAQKNPTAFYLCASSARDRGFWFFGPGTRLTVL.

The chain has TRBV2 and TRBJ2-6; no definite D call. Germline-derived CDR1 and CDR2 are SNHLY and FYNNEI. The V end lost 5 bases, the J end lost 1 base, and 6 bases lay between the germline ends. The CDR3 totals 14 residues. The DNA of the CDR3 is TGTGCCAGCAGTACAGAGTCTGGGGCCAACGTCCTGACTTTC. It codes for CASSTESGANVLTF.

The chain couples TRBV5-1 to TRBJ2-7, with 9 nucleotides matching TRBD1. The germline CDR1 and CDR2 sequences are SGHRS and YFSETQ. The CDR3 spans 16 residues. Trimming took 0 bases from V and 6 from J; bases not matched to a gene: 10. The chain's CDR3 is CASSLGGTGGIVEQYF. In DNA, the CDR3 is TGCGCCAGCAGCTTGGGAGGAACAGGGGGCATCGTCGAGCAGTACTTC.

The rearrangement links TRBV27 to TRBJ2-2, with D unclear. CDR1 is MNHEY, CDR2 SMNVEV, per germline (reference sequence). The CDR3 runs 14 residues. Trimming removed 4 bases from V and 4 bases from J, with 10 bases in between. This CDR3 reads CASSSPTITGELFF. CDR3 coding DNA: TGTGCCAGCAGTTCCCCGACAATCACCGGGGAGCTGTTTTTT.

J is TRBJ2-7 and V is TRBV7-9, with a possible D match to TRBD1 (6 bases). The V gene's germline CDR1 is SEHNR and CDR2 FQNEAQ (reference sequence). This CDR3 comprises 14 residues. The V and J ends lost 4 bases and 4 bases respectively, with 14 bases between them. CDR3 nucleotides: TGTGCCAGCAGCTCCGGGACAAGACCTTACGAGCAGTACTTC. Amino acid sequence: CASSSGTRPYEQYF.

Written as DNA, the CDR3 is TGTGCCAGCACCAAGCTTAGCCTCCCCTACGAGCAGTACTTC. Protein sequence: CASTKLSLPYEQYF. The J gene is TRBJ2-7, the V gene TRBV6-4; D unclear. Trimming pared 7 bases from V and 2 bases from J, leaving 15 bases between. CDR1 and CDR2 (germline): MRHNA, SNTAGT. CDR3 length: 14 amino acids.

The rearrangement uses TRBV15 and TRBJ2-1; no clear D. CDR1 LNHNV and CDR2 YYDKDF come from the germline V gene (reference sequence). V shed 5 bases and J shed 0 bases, with 11 bases lying between them. The CDR3 extends over 15 amino acids. CDR3 sequence: CATSVGRSSYNEQFF. DNA of the CDR3: TGTGCCACCAGCGTTGGAAGGAGCTCCTACAATGAGCAGTTCTTC.

Comment on this clone: An end of the junction does not agree with germline; a read error may underlie this. This chain uses TRBV18 with TRBJ2-7; D uncertain. The CDR3 spans 11 residues. CDR1 and CDR2 from the germline V gene are KGHSH and LQKENI. The CDR3 protein is CASSPSHEQYF. DNA for the CDR3: TGTGCCAGCTCACCCTCCCACGAGCAGTACTTC.

The V and J genes are TRBV6-4 and TRBJ2-3; TRBD2 agrees at 10 bases. V was pared by 0 bases and J by 0 bases, with 0 bases of the junction left unmatched. This CDR3 is 16 amino acids long. Germline V lookup: CDR1 MRHNA, CDR2 SNTAGT. The CDR3 sequence is CASSDSTSGSTDTQYF. The DNA for the CDR3 is TGTGCCAGCAGTGACTCGACTAGCGGGAGCACAGATACGCAGTATTTT.

This chain links TRBV2 with TRBJ2-7; tentative D call: TRBD2 (6 bases). This CDR3 region has 14 residues. Germline lookup yields CDR1 SNHLY and CDR2 FYNNEI. V was shortened by 1 base and J by 3 bases, with 10 bases between the two germline ends. CDR3 sequence reads: CASSEGRGGYEQYF. CDR3 nucleotides: TGTGCCAGCAGTGAAGGGCGGGGAGGCTACGAGCAGTACTTC.

The chain couples TRBV9 to TRBJ1-6; D unresolved. CDR3 length: 13 residues. Trimming took off 4 bases at V and 6 bases at J, with 8 bases between the two ends. Germline-derived CDR1 and CDR2 are SGDLS and YYNGEE. The CDR3 nucleotides are TGTGCCAGCAGCCAGGTCCTTAATTCACCCCTCCACTTT. This gives the protein CASSQVLNSPLHF.

This chain joins TRBV5-1 and TRBJ2-1, with 8 bases lining up with TRBD2. The CDR3 extends over 14 amino acids. With V trimmed by 4 bases and J by 4 bases, 4 bases remained unmatched. Germline assignment: CDR1 SGHRS and CDR2 YFSETQ. DNA for the CDR3: TGCGCCAGCAGCAAACAGCGGGAGTACAATGAGCAGTTCTTC. Translated: CASSKQREYNEQFF.

The chain couples TRBV30 to TRBJ2-5; perhaps TRBD1 as D (5 bases). Germline V gene data show CDR1 as GTSNPN and CDR2 as SVGIG (reference sequence). V lost 4 bases to trimming and J lost 4 bases, with 22 bases between them. This CDR3 spans 16 amino acids. The CDR3 reads CAWTPGQLFLGETQYF. The DNA for the CDR3 is TGTGCCTGGACGCCTGGACAATTATTTTTAGGAGAGACCCAGTACTTC.

This sequence joins TRBV29-1 and TRBJ2-7; 9 bases align to TRBD1. V lost 3 bases, J lost 3 bases, and 6 bases stayed unmatched. The CDR3 covers 14 residues. CDR1 is SQVTM and CDR2 is ANQGSEA in the germline V gene. CDR3 protein: CSVETGTGSYEQYF. The CDR3 nucleotides are TGCAGCGTTGAGACCGGGACAGGGAGCTACGAGCAGTACTTC.

The CDR3 protein is CSVGLRLTDNEQFF. The CDR3 DNA sequence: TGCAGCGTTGGATTGAGGCTCACCGACAATGAGCAGTTCTTC. This chain uses TRBV29-1 with TRBJ2-1; no firm D call. The CDR3 covers 14 residues. Germline V lookup: CDR1 SQVTM, CDR2 ANQGSEA. Trimming pared 4 bases from V and 5 bases from J, leaving 15 bases between.

The chain couples TRBV29-1 to TRBJ2-3, with 7 nucleotides matching TRBD1. The CDR3 runs to 14 residues. The trim removed 4 bases at V and 1 base at J, leaving 5 bases unmatched. CDR1 SQVTM and CDR2 ANQGSEA come from the germline V gene. CDR3 loop: CSVGQGHRTDTQYF. CDR3 bases: TGCAGCGTTGGACAGGGTCATCGCACAGATACGCAGTATTTT.

This chain uses TRBV27 with TRBJ2-1; D might be TRBD1 (6 bases). The germline gives CDR1 MNHEY, CDR2 SMNVEV (reference sequence). Trimming pared 6 bases from V and 2 bases from J, leaving 20 bases between. There are 17 residues in the CDR3. For the CDR3, the DNA is TGTGCCAGCAGCCCATCCAAGGGGGACAATACCTACAATGAGCAGTTCTTC. Translated, it gives CASSPSKGDNTYNEQFF.

The genes are TRBV27 and TRBJ1-2; D gene uncertain. Germline V CDR1 and CDR2: MNHEY, SMNVEV (reference sequence). This CDR3 has 14 residues. V lost 9 bases to trimming and J lost 4 bases, with 18 bases between them. The CDR3 is CASRPLGRSYGYTF. CDR3 DNA sequence: TGTGCCAGTAGACCGTTGGGGAGGAGCTATGGCTACACCTTC.

This rearrangement joins TRBV5-1 to TRBJ1-2, with D possibly matching TRBD1 (6 bases). From germline, CDR1 is SGHRS and CDR2 YFSETQ. Between the trimmed V and J ends, which lost 0 bases and 1 base, there was a span of 10 bases. The CDR3 runs to 15 residues. The DNA for the CDR3 is TGCGCCAGCAGCTTGGCGTTGGACAGTAACTATGGCTACACCTTC. Translation: CASSLALDSNYGYTF.

The chain recombines TRBV5-1 with TRBJ2-3; 8 positions match TRBD1. CDR3 size: 15 residues. CDR1 and CDR2 from the germline V gene are SGHRS and YFSETQ. V dropped 4 bases and J dropped 4; count of bases not matched to a gene: 8. In DNA form, the CDR3 reads TGCGCCAGCAGCCCCCAGGGGGCGAAGGCAGATACGCAGTATTTT. Translating gives CASSPQGAKADTQYF.

The V and J genes are TRBV28 and TRBJ2-1; 9 nucleotides agree with TRBD1. The V gene end was trimmed by 4 bases and the J gene end by 7 bases; junction bases not matched to a gene: 14. CDR1 is MDHEN and CDR2 is SYDVKM in the germline V gene. There are 17 residues in the CDR3. This CDR3 reads CASSSLTGTGYINEQFF. The DNA for the CDR3 is TGTGCCAGCAGTTCCTTAACCGGGACAGGGTACATAAATGAGCAGTTCTTC.